What follows are 12 T cell receptor beta chains derived from one specimen sequenced in a study of cytomegalovirus exposure and HLA in healthy donors. The PCR had 60 Vbeta and 13 Jbeta primers. Assay: immunoSEQ multiplex PCR; the TCRdb copy retains only in-frame clones and omits some. The sample lists about 190,000 clones, 87% occurring once. Sequenced: PBMCs. All receptors come from a man between 25 and 39 years old in good health and CMV-seronegative.

This chain connects TRBV29-1 to TRBJ1-2; D is perhaps TRBD1 (5 bases). The germline V gene has CDR1 SQVTM and CDR2 ANQGSEA. This CDR3 is 16 amino acids long. The V end lost 4 bases, the J end lost 2 bases, and 20 bases lay between the germline ends. This CDR3 reads CSVGAVGRETNYGYTF. CDR3 nucleotide sequence: TGCAGCGTTGGGGCAGTAGGCAGGGAAACCAACTATGGCTACACCTTC. The complete variable domain, with remaining parts taken from reference TRBV29-1 and TRBJ1-2, reads SAVISQKPSRDICQRGTSLTIQCQVDSQVTMMFWYRQQPGQSLTLIATANQGSEATYESGFVIDKFPISRPNLTFSTLTVSNMSPEDSSIYLCSVGAVGRETNYGYTFGSGTRLTVV.

This chain uses TRBV27 with TRBJ2-7, with D hard to call. The V gene lost 4 bases and the J gene lost 6 bases, with 10 bases spanning the gap. Germline CDR1 is MNHEY and CDR2 is SMNVEV (reference sequence). This CDR3 spans 12 amino acids. DNA of the CDR3: TGTGCCAGCAGTTCCCCCTCTAGCGAGCAGTACTTC. Protein product: CASSSPSSEQYF.

This clone was seen a few times. V is TRBV7-8 and J is TRBJ2-1, with 7 bases that match TRBD2. J was trimmed by 4 bases and V by 2 bases; bases with no gene match: 14. Germline V gene lookup returns CDR1 SGHVS and CDR2 FQNEAQ. The length of the CDR3 is 18 residues. This CDR3 is CASSLRSGGGTGYNEQFF. CDR3 nucleotide sequence: TGTGCCAGCAGCTTACGGTCGGGGGGAGGGACCGGGTACAATGAGCAGTTCTTC. Drawing the rest from reference TRBV7-8 and TRBJ2-1, the complete variable domain is GAGVSQSPRYKVAKRGQDVALRCDPISGHVSLFWYQQALGQGPEFLTYFQNEAQLDKSGLPSDRFFAERPEGSVSTLKIQRTQQEDSAVYLCASSLRSGGGTGYNEQFFGPGTRLTVL.

This chain uses TRBV19 with TRBJ2-1; 8 bases align to TRBD2. V lost 1 base and J lost 3; bases outside the gene matches: 5. Germline-derived CDR1 and CDR2 are LNHDA and SQIVND (reference sequence). This CDR3 has 16 residues. In DNA, the CDR3 is TGTGCCAGTAGTATAGGAGCGGGAGTTAACTACAATGAGCAGTTCTTC. Translated: CASSIGAGVNYNEQFF.

As DNA, the CDR3 is TGTGCCAGCTCACAGGGCGATCAGCCCCAGCATTTT. Translation: CASSQGDQPQHF. The chain combines TRBV2 with TRBJ1-5, with TRBD1 as a possible D gene (6 bases). Trimming pared 8 bases from V and 5 bases from J, leaving 10 bases between. CDR1 is SNHLY and CDR2 is FYNNEI in the germline V gene. This CDR3 region has 12 residues.

The V call is TRBV5-1, the J call TRBJ2-7, with 8 bases aligning to TRBD2. Trimming took 6 bases from V and 3 from J; bases not matched to a gene: 11. The CDR3 sequence is 15 residues long. Germline V lookup: CDR1 SGHRS, CDR2 YFSETQ. The CDR3 coding sequence is TGCGCCAGCACCATAGCGGGGTCGACCCGCTACGAGCAGTACTTC. Residues: CASTIAGSTRYEQYF.

V usage is TRBV6-1 and J usage is TRBJ2-7, with 12 bases matching TRBD2. From germline, CDR1 is MNHNS and CDR2 SASEGT. The V segment lost 5 bases and the J segment 3 bases; nucleotides outside the gene matches: 5. There are 15 residues in the CDR3. The CDR3 here is CASSTETSGSYEQYF. In DNA form, the CDR3 reads TGTGCCAGCAGTACAGAGACTAGCGGGAGCTACGAGCAGTACTTC.

The genes are TRBV7-2 and TRBJ2-3, with TRBD2 as a possible D gene (6 bases). V was trimmed by 2 bases and J by 2 bases, leaving 14 bases between them. The CDR3 spans 16 residues. The germline CDR1 and CDR2 sequences are SGHTA and FQGNSA. The CDR3 coding sequence is TGTGCCAGCAGCTTAATTTACGGGAGTAACACAGATACGCAGTATTTT. Translation: CASSLIYGSNTDTQYF. The variable domain in full, completed from reference TRBV7-2 and TRBJ2-3, reads GAGVSQSPSNKVTEKGKDVELRCDPISGHTALYWYRQSLGQGLEFLIYFQGNSAPDKSGLPSDRFSAERTGGSVSTLTIQRTQQEDSAVYLCASSLIYGSNTDTQYFGPGTRLTVL.

The J gene is TRBJ2-1, the V gene TRBV7-9, with 9 bases fitting TRBD2. After removal of 11 bases from V and 6 bases from J, the junction contained 17 bases not matched to a gene. This CDR3 is 16 amino acids long. Germline loops: CDR1 SEHNR, CDR2 FQNEAQ (reference sequence). This CDR3 reads CAASNVGREGFNEQFF. The CDR3 DNA is TGTGCCGCCTCCAACGTGGGGCGGGAGGGCTTCAATGAGCAGTTCTTC.

This rearrangement joins TRBV7-6 to TRBJ1-3, with D maybe TRBD1 (5 bases). The V end lost 5 bases, the J end lost 4 bases, and 18 bases lay between the germline ends. The CDR3 runs to 16 residues. CDR1 is SGHVS, CDR2 FNYEAQ, per germline. The CDR3 bases are TGTGCCAGCAGCCCATGGGGGGGGGTAGAAGGAAACACCATATATTTT. Amino acids: CASSPWGGVEGNTIYF.

V is TRBV2 and J is TRBJ2-4; 10 nucleotides agree with TRBD2. Germline CDR1 SNHLY, CDR2 FYNNEI. The CDR3 totals 15 residues. The junction had 1 base not matched to a gene; V was cut back by 5 bases and J by 0 bases. This CDR3 reads CASSLAGVAKNIQYF. The DNA for the CDR3 is TGTGCCAGCAGTCTAGCGGGGGTAGCCAAAAACATTCAGTACTTC.

The CDR3 region has the DNA TGCGCCAGCAGCTCTGCGGGGCAGGGCGAGGAAAAACTGTTTTTT. Translation: CASSSAGQGEEKLFF. This chain joins TRBV5-1 and TRBJ1-4, with a possible D match to TRBD1 (5 bases). Germline assignment: CDR1 SGHRS and CDR2 YFSETQ. V lost 3 bases to trimming and J lost 8 bases, with 17 bases between them. The CDR3 contains 15 residues.